The rows below give T cell receptor beta chains drawn from one sample of a study of blood T cells in healthy people across ages. TCRdb re-analysed the 5' RACE reads in MiXCR, keeping a single row per CDR3 protein. The sample includes hundreds of thousands of distinct CDR3 sequences, approximately 52% of them seen just once. The sequenced sample consisted of blood. All receptors come from an elderly woman in good health. Each CDR3 is given with its conserved first and last residue. Each record gives: clone size, J gene, V gene, D gene, CDR3 protein, CDR3 DNA. The D gene is left open where the match is weak. Some rows have no size entry. The others give once, few or many, or a class for an expanded clone.

once TRBJ2-3 TRBV4-3 - CASSQTRFSTDTQYF TGCGCCAGCAGCCAGACCCGGTTCAGCACAGATACGCAGTATTTT
- TRBJ2-5 TRBV29-1 - CSVWTPGRSHNEQYF TGCAGCGTATGGACCCCGGGACGAAGTCACAATGAGCAGTACTTC
many TRBJ2-3 TRBV4-1 TRBD2 CASSRGTSWDTQYF TGCGCCAGCAGCCGCGGGACTAGCTGGGATACGCAGTATTTT
many TRBJ1-1 TRBV6-6 - CASSYSIQEAEAFF TGTGCCAGCAGTTACTCGATCCAGGAGGCTGAAGCTTTCTTT
- TRBJ2-7 TRBV18 TRBD1 CASSPLPGTGTHEQYF TGTGCCAGCTCACCGCTGCCCGGGACAGGGACCCATGAGCAGTACTTC
many TRBJ1-6 TRBV25-1 - CASSEYLGRVSPLHF TGTGCCAGCAGTGAATATCTGGGGAGAGTTTCACCCCTCCACTTT
many TRBJ2-1 TRBV5-1 TRBD2 CASSVSGRGNEQFF TGCGCCAGCAGCGTTAGCGGGAGGGGGAATGAGCAGTTCTTC
- TRBJ2-7 TRBV6-6 - CASSFDLTIPYEQYF TGTGCCAGCAGTTTCGACTTGACCATCCCATACGAGCAGTACTTC
- TRBJ2-1 TRBV5-1 TRBD2 CASNQLAGFLDEQFF TGCGCCAGCAACCAACTAGCGGGATTTCTCGATGAGCAGTTCTTC
- TRBJ1-2 TRBV20-1 TRBD1 CSARDWDRSTDYGYTF TGCAGTGCTAGAGATTGGGACAGAAGTACTGACTATGGCTACACCTTC
- TRBJ2-2 TRBV9 TRBD1 CASSERQGSSNTGELFF TGTGCCAGCAGCGAAAGACAGGGTTCATCGAACACCGGGGAGCTGTTTTTT
few TRBJ2-7 TRBV27 TRBD2 CASSSQRAGGYEQYF TGTGCCAGCAGTTCCCAACGAGCGGGAGGCTACGAGCAGTACTTC
few TRBJ1-2 TRBV5-1 - CASRPGTTLNYGYTF TGCGCCAGCAGACCCGGGACGACGCTTAACTATGGCTACACCTTC
many TRBJ2-7 TRBV6-6 - CASSYGLAKYEQYF TGTGCCAGCAGTTACGGGCTAGCCAAGTACGAGCAGTACTTC
- TRBJ1-1 TRBV5-5 - CASSFWKNTEAFF TGTGCCAGCAGCTTTTGGAAGAACACTGAAGCTTTCTTT
- TRBJ2-7 TRBV4-1 - CASSPGKTGRSYEQYF TGCGCCAGCAGCCCCGGAAAGACAGGTCGCTCCTACGAGCAGTACTTC
- TRBJ2-7 TRBV5-1 - CASSAGYLYEQYF TGCGCCAGCAGCGCCGGATATCTCTACGAGCAGTACTTC
few TRBJ1-4 TRBV6-5 - CASSYSVQGEKLFF TGTGCCAGCAGTTACTCGGTACAGGGCGAAAAACTGTTTTTT
few TRBJ1-1 TRBV2 - CASSQYGGEAFF TGTGCCAGCAGCCAATATGGAGGCGAGGCTTTCTTT
many TRBJ2-7 TRBV28 - CASSPDYEQYF TGTGCCAGCAGTCCAGATTACGAGCAGTACTTC
many TRBJ2-3 TRBV12-3/TRBV12-4 - CATSGGTGGTDTQYF TGTGCCACCTCAGGGGGAACGGGGGGCACAGATACGCAGTATTTT
- TRBJ2-7 TRBV7-9 - CASSSDLEAYEQYF TGTGCCAGCAGCTCGGACTTGGAGGCCTACGAGCAGTACTTC
- TRBJ2-1 TRBV7-9 TRBD2 CASSEGTSGSVRFF TGTGCCAGCAGCGAAGGGACTAGCGGGAGTGTAAGGTTCTTC
- TRBJ2-1 TRBV29-1 - CSVEDPLLAESYNEQFF TGCAGCGTTGAAGATCCCCTACTCGCGGAATCCTACAATGAGCAGTTCTTC
few TRBJ2-3 TRBV20-1 TRBD1 CSAMRQGSTDTQYF TGCAGTGCTATGCGACAGGGAAGCACAGATACGCAGTATTTT
few TRBJ2-7 TRBV6-6 - CASSYLGRVYEQYF TGTGCCAGCAGTTACTTGGGCAGGGTGTACGAGCAGTACTTC
- TRBJ1-1 TRBV29-1 TRBD1 CRAGQGDTEAFF TGCAGGGCCGGACAGGGGGACACTGAAGCTTTCTTT
- TRBJ1-2 TRBV28 TRBD1 CASIPRRGPHYGYTF TGTGCCAGCATCCCTCGCAGGGGGCCCCACTATGGCTACACCTTC
many TRBJ2-1 TRBV24-1 TRBD2 CATSDVGLAGDNEQFF TGTGCCACCAGTGATGTGGGACTAGCGGGTGACAATGAGCAGTTCTTC
few TRBJ2-1 TRBV5-4 TRBD2 CASSLAGGVSSYNEQFF TGTGCCAGCAGCTTGGCGGGAGGGGTAAGCTCCTACAATGAGCAGTTCTTC
once TRBJ2-3 TRBV20-1 - CSAQQAGDTQYF TGCAGTGCCCAACAAGCCGGAGATACGCAGTATTTT
few TRBJ1-6 TRBV7-9 TRBD1 CASSFRQGNSPLHF TGTGCCAGCAGCTTCCGACAGGGTAATTCACCCCTCCACTTT
many TRBJ2-1 TRBV28 - CASSSLGGEQFF TGTGCCAGCAGTTCGCTCGGAGGTGAGCAGTTCTTC
- TRBJ2-5 TRBV4-1 - CASSHPGDETQYF TGCGCCAGCAGCCATCCGGGAGATGAGACCCAGTACTTC
few TRBJ2-5 TRBV9 - CASSVNGLGQETQYF TGTGCCAGCAGCGTGAACGGGCTAGGTCAAGAGACCCAGTACTTC
- TRBJ2-2 TRBV4-2 - CASKEPNTGELFF TGTGCCAGCAAGGAACCGAACACCGGGGAGCTGTTTTTT
- TRBJ2-1 TRBV2 - CASSGSRYNEQFF TGTGCCAGCAGCGGGAGTCGCTACAATGAGCAGTTCTTC
few TRBJ2-3 TRBV5-1 - CASSLPGDGLDTQYF TGCGCCAGCAGCTTGCCCGGGGACGGATTAGATACGCAGTATTTT
- TRBJ2-1 TRBV2 TRBD2 CASRRGSFDEQFF TGTGCCAGCAGACGCGGGAGCTTCGATGAGCAGTTCTTC
- TRBJ2-3 TRBV25-1 - CASEGRWTDTQYF TGTGCCAGCGAGGGGAGGTGGACAGATACGCAGTATTTT
few TRBJ2-3 TRBV28 - CASRGPNTDTQYF TGTGCCAGCCGGGGGCCCAACACAGATACGCAGTATTTT
many TRBJ2-1 TRBV6-2/TRBV6-3 - CASGRGNGDEQFF TGTGCCAGCGGCAGGGGTAATGGGGATGAGCAGTTCTTC
many TRBJ2-3 TRBV27 - CASSLSRDRLVNTQYF TGTGCCAGCAGTTTATCGAGGGACAGACTAGTAAATACGCAGTATTTT
- TRBJ2-1 TRBV29-1 - CSVEEGGNNNEQFF TGCAGCGTTGAAGAGGGGGGCAACAACAATGAGCAGTTCTTC
- TRBJ1-2 TRBV7-9 TRBD1 CASSVGDRTGYTF TGTGCCAGCAGCGTAGGGGACAGGACTGGCTACACCTTC
once TRBJ2-7 TRBV7-2 - CASENSGEYEQYF TGTGCCAGCGAGAATAGCGGAGAGTACGAGCAGTACTTC
many TRBJ2-1 TRBV12-3/TRBV12-4 - CASSLNIGTEQFF TGTGCCAGCAGCCTCAATATCGGAACTGAGCAGTTCTTC
- TRBJ2-5 TRBV3-1 - CASSRAQGVETQYF TGTGCCAGCAGCCGCGCTCAGGGAGTGGAGACCCAGTACTTC
few TRBJ1-5 TRBV15 TRBD1 CATSRDEGARSNQPQHF TGTGCCACCAGCAGAGACGAGGGGGCGCGAAGCAATCAGCCCCAGCATTTT
- TRBJ2-1 TRBV18 TRBD2 CASSPPSGLRRFF TGTGCCAGCTCACCTCCTAGCGGCCTAAGGAGGTTCTTC
- TRBJ1-4 TRBV12-3/TRBV12-4 - CASSLPDGRKLFF TGTGCCAGCAGTTTACCGGACGGGAGGAAACTGTTTTTT
many TRBJ2-3 TRBV7-9 - CASSFYPDLISDTQYF TGTGCCAGCAGCTTCTATCCTGATCTTATCTCAGATACGCAGTATTTT
- TRBJ1-5 TRBV29-1 - CSVADRREQPQHF TGCAGCGTCGCCGACCGGAGGGAACAGCCCCAGCATTTT
many TRBJ2-1 TRBV6-6 - CASPENYNEQFF TGTGCCAGCCCCGAAAACTACAATGAGCAGTTCTTC
once TRBJ2-7 TRBV3-1 - CASSQGRGEYF TGTGCCAGCAGCCAAGGAAGGGGGGAGTACTTC
- TRBJ2-5 TRBV2 TRBD2 CASSTGLVSETQYF TGTGCCAGCAGTACCGGACTAGTCTCCGAGACCCAGTACTTC
- TRBJ1-4 TRBV20-1 - CSAPGGRTKEKLFF TGCAGTGCCCCCGGGGGCAGGACCAAGGAAAAACTGTTTTTT
- TRBJ2-7 TRBV28 - CASSFIPRSQHTYEQYF TGTGCCAGCAGTTTTATCCCGAGGAGTCAACACACTTACGAGCAGTACTTC
many TRBJ2-5 TRBV6-1 - CASSEAPGLTQETQYF TGTGCCAGCAGTGAAGCGCCTGGACTAACCCAAGAGACCCAGTACTTC